A selection of T cell receptor beta chains follows, all from one sample in a study of T-cell memory formation after mild COVID-19. TCRdb re-analysed the 5' RACE reads in MiXCR, keeping a single row per CDR3 protein. The table shows some 410,000 distinct CDR3 sequences, with more than 20% occurring only once. Sequenced input: PBMCs or a T cell subset sorted from them (not recorded which). The receptors stem from an adult woman who had mild COVID-19 (a few samples of this study predate the infection). Cell type and time point are not known. The CDR3 runs from the conserved cysteine through the conserved F or W. The D gene is left open where the match is weak. Only some rows state a clone size, as once, few, many or a class for expanded clones.

D gene	V gene	clone size	J gene	CDR3 DNA	CDR3 protein
TRBD1	TRBV3-1	.	TRBJ2-7	TGTGCCAGCAGCGTCCTCGGGACAGGGGGCGACGAGCAGTACTTC	CASSVLGTGGDEQYF
TRBD2	TRBV6-4	few	TRBJ2-3	TGTGCCAGCAGGAGGACTAGCGGGGGGGCCGGGACAGATACGCAGTATTTT	CASRRTSGGAGTDTQYF
.	TRBV24-1	.	TRBJ2-6	TGTGCCACCAGTGATTCGGTGGGAGCCGGGGCCAACGTCCTGACTTTC	CATSDSVGAGANVLTF
.	TRBV7-9	.	TRBJ1-1	TGTGCCACCGCACGGGCTGACACTGAAGCTTTCTTT	CATARADTEAFF
.	TRBV5-5	few	TRBJ1-2	TGTGCCAGCAGCCAGGGACTGCGAGGCTACACCTTC	CASSQGLRGYTF
.	TRBV7-9	.	TRBJ1-4	TGTGCCAGCAGCCGAAACGACAGGACCAACGAAAAACTGTTTTTT	CASSRNDRTNEKLFF
.	TRBV6-1	few	TRBJ1-5	TGTGCCAGCAGTGAATGGGGGGCCCGGGAGGATCAGCCCCAGCATTTT	CASSEWGAREDQPQHF
TRBD2	TRBV7-6	.	TRBJ2-5	TGTGCCAGCAGCCCCCGAGAGGCGGGAGCGGGATTTGGAAAGACCCAGTACTTC	CASSPREAGAGFGKTQYF
TRBD1	TRBV20-1	.	TRBJ2-2	TGCAGTGCTCACGCCGGGACAGTTAACACCGGGGAGCTGTTTTTT	CSAHAGTVNTGELFF
TRBD2	TRBV28	.	TRBJ2-3	TGTGCCAGCAGTTTGTCAGATTCGGGAGGGACAGATACGCAGTATTTT	CASSLSDSGGTDTQYF
.	TRBV24-1	few	TRBJ2-7	TGTGCCACCAGGGAGGGGCAGGACGAGCAGTACTTC	CATREGQDEQYF
.	TRBV20-1	.	TRBJ2-6	TGCAGTGCTAGGGGTAGCACTGGGGCCAACGTCCTGACTTTC	CSARGSTGANVLTF
.	TRBV13	.	TRBJ1-6	TGTGCCAGCAGGGAAGGCTTCAATTCACCCCTCCACTTT	CASREGFNSPLHF
.	TRBV2	few	TRBJ1-1	TGTGCCAGCATCCCTGGGGGGCCGGACACTGAAGCTTTCTTT	CASIPGGPDTEAFF
.	TRBV5-1	few	TRBJ2-1	TGCGCCAGCAGCTTGGTCCCGGAAGGGGAGCAGTTCTTC	CASSLVPEGEQFF
TRBD1	TRBV29-1	few	TRBJ1-1	TGCAGCGTTGCGTACGGGACAGGGTCGAGTGAAGCTTTCTTT	CSVAYGTGSSEAFF
TRBD2	TRBV10-3	.	TRBJ2-1	TGTGCCATCAGTGAGTCACCTAGCGGGACCTCCTACAATGAGCAGTTCTTC	CAISESPSGTSYNEQFF
.	TRBV4-3	many	TRBJ2-3	TGCGCCAGCAGCCAAGTGCTCTTAGATACGCAGTATTTT	CASSQVLLDTQYF
.	TRBV7-9	few	TRBJ1-2	TGTGCCAGCGTGGTCCCAGGCTATGGCTACACCTTC	CASVVPGYGYTF
.	TRBV6-5	few	TRBJ2-4	TGTGCCAGCAGTAGGGGGGGTGACATTCAGTACTTC	CASSRGGDIQYF
.	TRBV4-3	few	TRBJ2-7	TGCGCCAGCAGCCAACGAAACAGGGCGCCCTACGAGCAGTACTTC	CASSQRNRAPYEQYF
.	TRBV12-3/TRBV12-4	.	TRBJ1-5	TGTGCCAGCAGTTTAGTGGAAGCGCCGGGGCAGCCCCAGCATTTT	CASSLVEAPGQPQHF
.	TRBV5-1	few	TRBJ1-2	TGCGCCAGCAGCTCGGACAGTCTTGGATACACCTTC	CASSSDSLGYTF
TRBD1	TRBV5-1	.	TRBJ1-6	TGCGCCAGCAGCCCACGGGACAGTGGGAATTCACCCCTCCACTTT	CASSPRDSGNSPLHF
.	TRBV5-1	few	TRBJ1-3	TGCGCCAGCGCACCTACTTCCTCTGGAAACACCATATATTTT	CASAPTSSGNTIYF
TRBD2	TRBV9	.	TRBJ2-1	TGTGCCAGCAGCGAGACCGGGACTAGATACAATGAGCAGTTCTTC	CASSETGTRYNEQFF
.	TRBV6-5	.	TRBJ1-5	TGTGCCAGCAGACAGGGCCTCAATCAGCCCCAGCATTTT	CASRQGLNQPQHF
TRBD1	TRBV7-9	.	TRBJ2-7	TGTGCCAGCAGCCGGAGCGGACAGGTTTCCTACGAGCAGTACTTC	CASSRSGQVSYEQYF
.	TRBV3-1	.	TRBJ2-7	TGTGCCAGCAGCCAAGGACCACCTTTCGAGCAGTACTTC	CASSQGPPFEQYF
TRBD2	TRBV29-1	few	TRBJ2-7	TGCAGCGTTGAAGAGGCTAGCGGGGTTTCCTACGAGCAGTACTTC	CSVEEASGVSYEQYF
.	TRBV5-5	few	TRBJ2-3	TGTGCCAGCAGCCGCCTCGGTACAGATACGCAGTATTTT	CASSRLGTDTQYF
.	TRBV29-1	few	TRBJ2-7	TGCAGCGCTACGGGGCTAGGTGAGAACGAGCAGTACTTC	CSATGLGENEQYF
.	TRBV18	.	TRBJ2-2	TGTGCCAGCTCACCAATGGTTAGCGGAAACACCGGGGAGCTGTTTTTT	CASSPMVSGNTGELFF
.	TRBV6-1	few	TRBJ1-3	TGTGCCAGCAGTGTGGGGGGGGTACTCTCTGGAAACACCATATATTTT	CASSVGGVLSGNTIYF
TRBD2	TRBV29-1	.	TRBJ2-3	TGCAGCGACTCACTAGCGGGAGCGGGGGATACGCAGTATTTT	CSDSLAGAGDTQYF
.	TRBV7-9	many	TRBJ2-1	TGTGCCAGCAGCTTAGCAGGCGGGCGGTACAGTGAGCAGTTCTTC	CASSLAGGRYSEQFF
.	TRBV5-5	.	TRBJ2-2	TGTGCCAGCAGCTTGGTATTTGGCGGGTATACCGGGGAGCTGTTTTTT	CASSLVFGGYTGELFF
.	TRBV9	.	TRBJ2-7	TGTGCCAGCAGCGATGGGCCGGGCGGGGAGCAGTACTTC	CASSDGPGGEQYF
.	TRBV15	.	TRBJ1-2	TGTGCCACCAGCAGAGAGAACAGGCACTATGGCTACACCTTC	CATSRENRHYGYTF
.	TRBV5-1	few	TRBJ2-3	TGCGCCAGCAGCTTGGGGCAGGGGTCTAGCACAGATACGCAGTATTTT	CASSLGQGSSTDTQYF
TRBD2	TRBV6-5	.	TRBJ2-3	TGTGCCAGCAGTTACTCTTATGGCGGGAGGTTAGGAGATACGCAGTATTTT	CASSYSYGGRLGDTQYF
.	TRBV27	.	TRBJ2-5	TGTGCCAGCAGTCCCTTTGATGGAGGGGACCAAGAGACCCAGTACTTC	CASSPFDGGDQETQYF
.	TRBV7-3	.	TRBJ2-1	TGTGCCAGCAGCTTATCCCCAGCCCGGAGGTACAATGAGCAGTTCTTC	CASSLSPARRYNEQFF
TRBD1	TRBV20-1	.	TRBJ2-7	TGCAGTGCTAGAGGGCAGGGGGCGACCTACGAGCAGTACTTC	CSARGQGATYEQYF
.	TRBV12-3/TRBV12-4	many	TRBJ2-7	TGTGCCAGCAGTTTAGGACCCCCCGATTTCGAGCAGTACTTC	CASSLGPPDFEQYF
.	TRBV24-1	few	TRBJ1-1	TGTGCCACCAGTGTGGCGGGCGTGAACACTGAAGCTTTCTTT	CATSVAGVNTEAFF
.	TRBV5-5	.	TRBJ2-5	TGTGCCAGCAGCCCAGGGCAGGGAGGTCTAGAGACCCAGTACTTC	CASSPGQGGLETQYF
.	TRBV6-6	few	TRBJ2-1	TGTGCCAGCAGTTACTCCTGGGACCCCTCCTACAATGAGCAGTTCTTC	CASSYSWDPSYNEQFF
TRBD1	TRBV7-2	few	TRBJ2-1	TGTGCCAGCAGCTTAGGAGGGACAGGGAGGAATGAGCAGTTCTTC	CASSLGGTGRNEQFF
TRBD2	TRBV6-5	few	TRBJ2-7	TGTGCCAGCAGTAACATAGCGGGACAATTCTACGAGCAGTACTTC	CASSNIAGQFYEQYF
.	TRBV19	few	TRBJ1-4	TGTGCCAGCAGGACAGCCCATGCAACTAATGAAAAACTGTTTTTT	CASRTAHATNEKLFF
.	TRBV18	few	TRBJ2-1	TGTGCCAGCTCACCACGATCAACGGGAGACAATGAGCAGTTCTTC	CASSPRSTGDNEQFF
TRBD1	TRBV5-1	.	TRBJ2-7	TGCGCCAGCAGCTTCAGACCAACCGGGACAGGGGCCACCTACGAGCAGTACTTC	CASSFRPTGTGATYEQYF
.	TRBV12-3/TRBV12-4	.	TRBJ1-2	TGTGCCAGCAGCCTCCTCACACCTCATGGCTACACCTTC	CASSLLTPHGYTF
TRBD2	TRBV5-6	.	TRBJ2-7	TGTGCCAGCAGCTTGGAGCTAGCGGGGATATACGAGCAGTACTTC	CASSLELAGIYEQYF
.	TRBV2	once	TRBJ2-7	TGTGCCAGCAGGGTCCAGGACACCTCCTACGAGCAGTACTTC	CASRVQDTSYEQYF
TRBD1	TRBV9	many	TRBJ1-5	TGTGCCAGCAGCGTCGGGACAGGTACTAATCAGCCCCAGCATTTT	CASSVGTGTNQPQHF